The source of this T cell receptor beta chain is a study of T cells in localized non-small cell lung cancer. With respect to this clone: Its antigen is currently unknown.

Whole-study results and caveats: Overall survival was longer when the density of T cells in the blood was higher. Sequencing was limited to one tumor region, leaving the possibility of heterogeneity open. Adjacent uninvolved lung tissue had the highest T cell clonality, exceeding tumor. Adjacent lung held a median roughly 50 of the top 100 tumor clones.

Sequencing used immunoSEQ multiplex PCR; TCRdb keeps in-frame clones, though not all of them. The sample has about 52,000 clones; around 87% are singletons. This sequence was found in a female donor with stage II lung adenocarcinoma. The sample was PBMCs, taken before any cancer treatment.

The CDR3 DNA sequence: TGTGCCAGCAGTTTATCGGGGGGACAGGTAAATCAGCCCCAGCATTTT. Its translation: CASSLSGGQVNQPQHF. V gene TRBV27 combines with J gene TRBJ1-5, with 8 positions matching TRBD1. CDR1 MNHEY and CDR2 SMNVEV come from the germline V gene (reference sequence). V gave up 0 bases and J gave up 4 bases; unmatched junction bases: 5. The length of the CDR3 is 16 residues.